The T cell receptor beta chain described here comes from a study of control samples from healthy donors and cancer patients. Using immunoSEQ multiplex PCR, the repertoire was profiled, and TCRdb retains in-frame clones only, with some absent. The table has 120,000 or so clones, approximately 87% seen once; the top ten hold 3.7%. In germline, CDR1 is SGHAT, CDR2 FQNNGV. The CDR3 length is 14 residues. V gave up 2 bases and J gave up 5 bases, with 10 bases separating them. This receptor was identified in a woman in her sixties or seventies with lung cancer. The V call is TRBV11-2, the J call TRBJ2-1; D gene ambiguous. Sequencing was done on a sample of PBMCs. CDR3 DNA: TGTGCCAGCAGCTTAAACCGAGTCGACAATGAGCAGTTCTTC. Translating gives CASSLNRVDNEQFF. Using reference TRBV11-2 and TRBJ2-1 for the parts outside the CDR3, the full variable domain is EAGVAQSPRYKIIEKRQSVAFWCNPISGHATLYWYQQILGQGPKLLIQFQNNGVVDDSQLPKDRFSAERLKGVDSTLKIQPAKLEDSAVYLCASSLNRVDNEQFFGPGTRLTVL.